The T cell receptor beta chain under discussion was sequenced for a study of Graves' ophthalmopathy and Graves' hyperthyroidism. Whole-study context: A follow-up of 18 months without ophthalmopathy meant that hyperthyroidism was stable.

Many counts were recorded for this clonotype. Amplified TCR beta CDR3 regions were obtained using RNA transcripts as template. An opening RT-PCR round employed HTBI primers and preceded a second-round multiplex PCR. MiXCR was run by TCRdb on the multiplex PCR reads, yielding one entry per CDR3 protein. The sample carries over a million distinct CDR3 sequences, about 38% recorded once. Other autoimmune disease, uncontrolled infection, pregnancy and lactation led to exclusion. CDR1 is SGHVS and CDR2 is FNYEAQ in the germline V gene. The CDR3 runs to 14 residues. The V gene lost 3 bases and the J gene lost 5 bases, with 13 bases spanning the gap.

The sequence derives from an adult man with Graves' hyperthyroidism. The J gene is TRBJ2-5, the V gene TRBV7-6, with D possibly TRBD2 on 6 matching bases. The material sequenced was peripheral blood or thyroid tissue (not recorded which). CDR3 nucleotide sequence: TGTGCCAGCAGCTTGGGAGGATTCAGGGAGACCCAGTACTTC. This codes for CASSLGGFRETQYF.